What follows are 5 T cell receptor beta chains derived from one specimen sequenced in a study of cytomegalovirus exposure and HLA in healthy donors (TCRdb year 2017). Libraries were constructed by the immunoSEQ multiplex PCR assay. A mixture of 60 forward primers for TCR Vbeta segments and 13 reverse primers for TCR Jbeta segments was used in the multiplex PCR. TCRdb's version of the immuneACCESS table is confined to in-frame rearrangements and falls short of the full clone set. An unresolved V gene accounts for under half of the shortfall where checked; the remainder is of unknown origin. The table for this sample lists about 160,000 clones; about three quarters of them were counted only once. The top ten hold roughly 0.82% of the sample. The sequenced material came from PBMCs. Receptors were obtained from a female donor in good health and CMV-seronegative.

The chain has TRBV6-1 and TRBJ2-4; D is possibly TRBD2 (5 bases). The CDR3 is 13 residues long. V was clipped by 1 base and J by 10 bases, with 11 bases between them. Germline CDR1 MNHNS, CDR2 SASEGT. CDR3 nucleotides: TGTGCCAGCAGTGAAGGGTCGGGGAGTATTCAGTACTTC. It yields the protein CASSEGSGSIQYF.

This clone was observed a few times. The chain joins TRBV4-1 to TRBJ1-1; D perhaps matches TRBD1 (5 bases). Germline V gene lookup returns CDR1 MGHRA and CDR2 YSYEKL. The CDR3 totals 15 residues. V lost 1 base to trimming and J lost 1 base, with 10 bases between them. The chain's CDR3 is CASSQGADRNTEAFF. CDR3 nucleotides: TGCGCCAGCAGCCAAGGGGCCGACAGGAACACTGAAGCTTTCTTT.

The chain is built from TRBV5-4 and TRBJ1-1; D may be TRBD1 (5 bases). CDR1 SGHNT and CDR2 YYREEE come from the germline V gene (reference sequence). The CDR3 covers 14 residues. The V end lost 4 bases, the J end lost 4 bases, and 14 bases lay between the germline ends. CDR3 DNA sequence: TGTGCCAGCAGCGCGCCCGGGGGGGGCACTGAAGCTTTCTTT. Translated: CASSAPGGGTEAFF.

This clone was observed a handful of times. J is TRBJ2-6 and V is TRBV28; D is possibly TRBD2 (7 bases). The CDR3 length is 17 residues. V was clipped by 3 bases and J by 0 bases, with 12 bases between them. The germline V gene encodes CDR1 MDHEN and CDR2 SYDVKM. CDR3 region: CASSFQGRGSGANVLTF. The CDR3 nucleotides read TGTGCCAGCAGTTTTCAGGGGAGGGGCTCTGGGGCCAACGTCCTGACTTTC.

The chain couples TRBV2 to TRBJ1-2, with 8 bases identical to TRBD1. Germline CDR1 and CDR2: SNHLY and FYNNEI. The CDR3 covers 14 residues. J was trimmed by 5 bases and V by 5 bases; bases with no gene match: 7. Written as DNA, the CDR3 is TGTGCCAGCAGTAGGGACAGGCAAACGTATGGCTACACCTTC. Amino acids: CASSRDRQTYGYTF. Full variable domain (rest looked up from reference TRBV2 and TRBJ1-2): EPEVTQTPSHQVTQMGQEVILRCVPISNHLYFYWYRQILGQKVEFLVSFYNNEISEKSEIFDDQFSVERPDGSNFTLKIRSTKLEDSAMYFCASSRDRQTYGYTFGSGTRLTVV.